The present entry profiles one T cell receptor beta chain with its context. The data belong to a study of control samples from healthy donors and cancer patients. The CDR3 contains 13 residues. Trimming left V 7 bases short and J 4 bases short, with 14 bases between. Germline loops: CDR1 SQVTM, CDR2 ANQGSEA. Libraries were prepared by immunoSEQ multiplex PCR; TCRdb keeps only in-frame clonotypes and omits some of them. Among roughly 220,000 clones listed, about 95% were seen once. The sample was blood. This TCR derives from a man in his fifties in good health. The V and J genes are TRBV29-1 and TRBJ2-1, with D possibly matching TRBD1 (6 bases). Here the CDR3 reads CSAPDSPYNEQFF. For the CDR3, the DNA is TGCAGCGCCCCGGACAGTCCATACAATGAGCAGTTCTTC.